A single sample gave rise to the 30 T cell receptor beta chains below, sequenced in a study of blood T cell repertoires in COVID-19. TCRdb's table, derived via immunoSEQ multiplex PCR, lists solely in-frame clones and lacks some. The table has about 240,000 clones, roughly 91% seen once; the top ten hold more than 3.5%. The sequencing sample was made of PBMCs or T cells enriched from blood (not recorded which). The receptors come from a woman under 40 who had recovered from COVID-19.

This sequence joins TRBV29-1 and TRBJ2-7, with 7 bases aligning to TRBD1. The CDR3 runs to 13 residues. Germline V gene data show CDR1 as SQVTM and CDR2 as ANQGSEA. The V segment lost 5 bases and the J segment 3 bases; nucleotides outside the gene matches: 7. CDR3 DNA sequence: TGCAGCGTTATAAGACAGGGCCTCTACGAGCAGTACTTC. It is translated as CSVIRQGLYEQYF.

The chain joins TRBV5-5 to TRBJ1-1, with no clear D. CDR1 SGHKS and CDR2 YYEKEE come from the germline V gene (reference sequence). V gave up 0 bases and J gave up 5 bases, with 11 bases separating them. This CDR3 has 14 amino acids. The CDR3 spells CASSLVGGWTEAFF. CDR3 DNA: TGTGCCAGCAGCTTGGTTGGAGGTTGGACTGAAGCTTTCTTT.

The V call is TRBV11-1, the J call TRBJ1-1; D gene uncertain. From germline, CDR1 is SGHAT and CDR2 FQDESV (reference sequence). V was trimmed by 4 bases and J by 6 bases, leaving 15 bases between them. This CDR3 has 14 residues. CDR3 residues: CASSSRPPSPEAFF. In nucleotides, the CDR3 is TGTGCCAGCAGCTCCAGGCCGCCTAGCCCTGAAGCTTTCTTT.

The chain is built from TRBV9 and TRBJ2-2; no reliable D call. The V gene's germline CDR1 is SGDLS and CDR2 YYNGEE. The CDR3 sequence is 14 residues long. Trimming took off 2 bases at V and 4 bases at J, with 9 bases between the two ends. The CDR3 loop reads CASSVQALTGELFF. CDR3 in DNA: TGTGCCAGCAGCGTTCAAGCCCTCACCGGGGAGCTGTTTTTT.

This chain connects TRBV9 to TRBJ1-2, with D perhaps TRBD1 (6 bases). The germline V and J ends were trimmed by 4 bases and 1 base, with 14 bases remaining between them. Germline CDR1 is SGDLS and CDR2 is YYNGEE. The CDR3 runs 15 residues. CDR3 protein: CASSPQDSLNYGYTF. In DNA form, the CDR3 reads TGTGCCAGCAGCCCCCAGGACAGTCTTAACTATGGCTACACCTTC.

This clone was counted once. The rearrangement links TRBV7-3 to TRBJ2-1; the D gene is possibly TRBD2 (5 bases). The CDR3 spans 17 residues. The V gene lost 1 base and the J gene lost 12 bases, with 25 bases spanning the gap. Germline CDR1 SGHTA, CDR2 FQGTGA. DNA for the CDR3: TGTGCCAGCAGCTTAAAAGGGCTAGCCCGCCCACCATCCTGGCAGTTCTTC. Its translation: CASSLKGLARPPSWQFF.

V and J are TRBV28 and TRBJ1-3; 7 nucleotides match TRBD1. V lost 6 bases, J lost 4 bases, and 12 bases stayed unmatched. The CDR3 sequence is 16 residues long. Germline CDR1 reads MDHEN; CDR2 reads SYDVKM. The CDR3 DNA follows: TGTGCCAGCAGCACTGAGAGGGGGCGCGAAGGAAACACCATATATTTT. Its translation is CASSTERGREGNTIYF.

The V and J genes are TRBV10-3 and TRBJ1-5; 9 nucleotides align to TRBD1. Germline lookup yields CDR1 ENHRY and CDR2 SYGVKD. CDR3 length: 14 amino acids. Trimming removed 6 bases from V and 3 bases from J; junction bases left unmatched: 3. CDR3 nucleotides: TGTGCCATCAGAGGGACAGGGAACAATCAGCCCCAGCATTTT. Translated, it gives CAIRGTGNNQPQHF.

This clone was detected only a few times. The chain employs TRBV10-2 and TRBJ2-2; 7 bases are a match to TRBD1. Germline V lookup: CDR1 WSHSY, CDR2 SAAADI. The CDR3 sequence is 15 residues long. Losses at the gene ends were 6 bases for V and 0 bases for J; bases not matched to a gene: 4. The CDR3: CASRTGQTNTGELFF. In nucleotides, the CDR3 is TGCGCCAGCAGGACAGGGCAAACGAACACCGGGGAGCTGTTTTTT.

The chain uses TRBV30 and TRBJ1-5; 7 bases align to TRBD1. The germline V gene has CDR1 GTSNPN and CDR2 SVGIG (reference sequence). With V trimmed by 2 bases and J by 2 bases, 3 bases remained unmatched. CDR3 length equals 14 residues. CDR3 bases: TGTGCCTGGAGTTTGGGACAGCGCAATCAGCCCCAGCATTTT. This gives the protein CAWSLGQRNQPQHF.

This clone was observed a single time. The chain joins TRBV7-9 to TRBJ1-5; D is possibly TRBD1 (5 bases). This CDR3 comprises 14 residues. Trimming stripped 1 base from V and 4 bases from J, with 8 bases between. Germline assignment: CDR1 SEHNR and CDR2 FQNEAQ (reference sequence). The CDR3: CASSLGGLNQPQHF. CDR3 nucleotide sequence: TGTGCCAGCAGCTTAGGGGGCCTAAATCAGCCCCAGCATTTT.

The rearrangement joins TRBV19 to TRBJ2-7, with 10 bases that match TRBD2. This CDR3 comprises 14 residues. Germline CDR1 reads LNHDA; CDR2 reads SQIVND (reference sequence). Trimming took 9 bases from V and 0 from J; bases not matched to a gene: 5. This CDR3 is CASSGTSDSYEQYF. Written as DNA, the CDR3 is TGTGCCAGCTCCGGGACTAGCGACTCCTACGAGCAGTACTTC. Combining the CDR3 with reference TRBV19 and TRBJ2-7 gives the whole variable domain DGGITQSPKYLFRKEGQNVTLSCEQNLNHDAMYWYRQDPGQGLRLIYYSQIVNDFQKGDIAEGYSVSREKKESFPLTVTSAQKNPTAFYLCASSGTSDSYEQYFGPGTRLTVT.

The chain combines TRBV12-5 with TRBJ1-1, with 7 bases that match TRBD1. Per germline, CDR1 LGHNT and CDR2 FRNRAP. The CDR3 runs 13 residues. V was clipped by 1 base and J by 5 bases; unmatched bases: 1. The DNA for the CDR3 is TGTGCTAGTGGTTTGGACAGGGGAACTGAAGCTTTCTTT. This gives the protein CASGLDRGTEAFF.

The rearrangement joins TRBV9 to TRBJ2-5; possibly TRBD1 for D (7 bases). This CDR3 has 15 residues. CDR1 SGDLS and CDR2 YYNGEE come from the germline V gene. The ends were cut back, 4 bases at V and 0 bases at J, with 13 bases in the middle. The CDR3 nucleotides read TGTGCCAGCAGCCTGACAGGGAGGAACCAAGAGACCCAGTACTTC. It is translated as CASSLTGRNQETQYF. Filled out from reference TRBV9 and TRBJ2-5, the complete variable domain reads DSGVTQTPKHLITATGQRVTLRCSPRSGDLSVYWYQQSLDQGLQFLIQYYNGEERAKGNILERFSAQQFPDLHSELNLSSLELGDSALYFCASSLTGRNQETQYFGPGTRLLVL.

This clone has a handful of counts. V usage is TRBV9 and J usage is TRBJ2-2; the match to TRBD2 covers 9 bases. Trimming cost V 3 bases and J 5 bases; bases outside gene matches: 5. CDR3 size: 15 residues. CDR1 is SGDLS, CDR2 YYNGEE, per germline. CDR3 loop: CASSAGLARTGELFF. Here the CDR3 DNA reads TGTGCCAGCAGCGCCGGACTAGCGAGAACCGGGGAGCTGTTTTTT.

DNA for the CDR3: TGTGCCAGCAGTCTGTACTCACCGAACACTGAAGCTTTCTTT. It encodes CASSLYSPNTEAFF. This sequence joins TRBV2 and TRBJ1-1; D gene unclear. The CDR3 has 14 amino acids. V was cut by 5 bases and J by 1 base, with 11 bases left in between. Germline V gene data show CDR1 as SNHLY and CDR2 as FYNNEI.

The chain couples TRBV19 to TRBJ1-1; TRBD1 aligns across 7 bases. The CDR3 is 16 residues long. Germline V gene sequence: CDR1 LNHDA, CDR2 SQIVND (reference sequence). V trimming: 5 bases; J trimming: 3 bases; junction bases outside the gene matches: 12. Written as DNA, the CDR3 is TGTGCCAGTAGTTTCAGCCAAGGGGGCGCGGACACTGAAGCTTTCTTT. This encodes CASSFSQGGADTEAFF.

The chain employs TRBV6-1 and TRBJ2-3, with no clear D. The CDR3 runs to 15 residues. Germline CDR1 reads MNHNS; CDR2 reads SASEGT. V shed 5 bases and J shed 0 bases, with 12 bases lying between them. This chain's CDR3 is CASSPKSSSTDTQYF. The CDR3 DNA reads TGTGCCAGCAGTCCAAAGAGTTCTAGCACAGATACGCAGTATTTT.

The chain joins TRBV27 to TRBJ2-7; TRBD1 might be the D (6 bases). The CDR3 extends over 13 amino acids. Germline V gene data show CDR1 as MNHEY and CDR2 as SMNVEV (reference sequence). Trimming removed 5 bases from V and 7 bases from J, with 15 bases in between. The CDR3 DNA reads TGTGCCAGCAGTCTCACAGGGTCAAGGGAGCAGTACTTC. Residues: CASSLTGSREQYF.

V gene TRBV19 combines with J gene TRBJ1-5; unclear D gene. CDR3 length: 14 residues. The germline gives CDR1 LNHDA, CDR2 SQIVND (reference sequence). V was shortened by 5 bases and J by 6 bases, with 14 bases between the two germline ends. CDR3 in DNA: TGTGCCAGTAGTGGCCCCGGCGGGCCTCAGCCCCAGCATTTT. This encodes CASSGPGGPQPQHF.

The V call is TRBV5-1, the J call TRBJ1-2; TRBD1 aligns across 9 bases. J gave up 6 bases and V 2 bases, and 8 bases lay outside the gene matches. The CDR3 is made up of 15 amino acids. Looked up from germline, CDR1 is SGHRS and CDR2 is YFSETQ. DNA for the CDR3: TGCGCCAGCAGCTTTTACCGGGACAGGGAAAATGGCTACACCTTC. Its translation is CASSFYRDRENGYTF.

V usage is TRBV27 and J usage is TRBJ2-2; a possible D gene is TRBD1 (6 bases). The V end was cut by 5 bases, the J end by 6 bases, with 22 bases between. This CDR3 is 17 amino acids long. From germline, CDR1 is MNHEY and CDR2 SMNVEV (reference sequence). The CDR3 reads CASSPSQGFASSGELFF. CDR3 nucleotides: TGTGCCAGCAGTCCATCACAGGGTTTCGCGTCTTCCGGGGAGCTGTTTTTT.

The chain combines TRBV11-3 with TRBJ1-5; unclear D gene. The V end lost 3 bases, the J end lost 7 bases, and 16 bases lay between the germline ends. The CDR3 is made up of 15 amino acids. Per germline, CDR1 SGHNT and CDR2 YENEEA. The CDR3 coding sequence is TGTGCCAGCAGCTTTCGGTGGTCCGCGGGCCAGCCCCAGCATTTT. Its translation: CASSFRWSAGQPQHF.

In this sample, this clone turned up a few times. The chain has TRBV4-2 and TRBJ2-2; D is perhaps TRBD2 (6 bases). CDR3 length equals 18 residues. Trimming left V 0 bases short and J 7 bases short, with 21 bases between. From germline, CDR1 is LGHNA and CDR2 YNFKEQ. The CDR3 bases are TGTGCCAGCAGCCAAGAAAATACCGGGCGAAGGAGGGGCGGGGAGCTGTTTTTT. The encoded protein is CASSQENTGRRRGGELFF.

The chain has TRBV5-5 and TRBJ1-1; 10 bases match TRBD1. The germline CDR1 and CDR2 sequences are SGHKS and YYEKEE (reference sequence). V shed 2 bases and J 3 bases; nucleotides not matched to a gene: 1. The CDR3 totals 14 residues. This chain's CDR3 is CASSFGQGDTEAFF. The CDR3 region has the DNA TGTGCCAGCAGCTTCGGACAGGGGGACACTGAAGCTTTCTTT.

The gene calls are TRBV11-1 and TRBJ1-1; 8 bases match TRBD1. V lost 5 bases, J lost 12 bases, and 8 bases stayed unmatched. The CDR3 is 12 residues long. Looked up from germline, CDR1 is SGHAT and CDR2 is FQDESV (reference sequence). CDR3 nucleotides: TGTGCCAGCAGCCCGGACAGGGATCAGACTTTCTTT. Translated, it gives CASSPDRDQTFF.

The chain joins TRBV7-8 to TRBJ1-3; tentative D call: TRBD1 (5 bases). The CDR3 is made up of 19 amino acids. Germline lookup yields CDR1 SGHVS and CDR2 FQNEAQ. Trimming took off 5 bases at V and 0 bases at J, with 23 bases between the two ends. CDR3 in amino acids: CASSDNPLNRKRSGNTIYF. CDR3 nucleotide sequence: TGTGCCAGCAGCGATAACCCCCTAAACAGGAAGCGCTCTGGAAACACCATATATTTT.

This clone was counted once. CDR3 in amino acids: CASSLRWGQGNNQPQHF. The CDR3 coding sequence is TGTGCCAGCAGTTTGAGATGGGGGCAGGGGAACAATCAGCCCCAGCATTTT. The gene calls are TRBV27 and TRBJ1-5, with D perhaps matching TRBD1 (6 bases). The CDR3 is 17 residues long. Between the trimmed V and J ends, which lost 3 bases and 3 bases, there was a span of 18 bases. Per the germline V gene, CDR1 is MNHEY and CDR2 is SMNVEV (reference sequence).

The V and J genes are TRBV7-2 and TRBJ2-3; TRBD1 matches at 7 bases. The CDR3 sequence is 15 residues long. Germline-derived CDR1 and CDR2 are SGHTA and FQGNSA. V lost 2 bases to trimming and J lost 6 bases; unmatched junction nucleotides: 8. The CDR3 reads CASSLQDRSLDTQYF. The CDR3 nucleotides are TGTGCCAGCAGCTTACAGGACAGGTCGTTGGATACGCAGTATTTT.

The J gene is TRBJ2-3, the V gene TRBV10-3; D is uncertain. The V gene lost 0 bases and the J gene lost 6 bases, with 7 bases spanning the gap. The germline CDR1 and CDR2 sequences are ENHRY and SYGVKD. This CDR3 has 13 residues. The CDR3 DNA sequence: TGTGCCATCAGTGAGTCGCCGGAGGATACGCAGTATTTT. Translated, it gives CAISESPEDTQYF.